This TCR beta chain was captured by sequencing in a study of T-cell memory formation after mild COVID-19 (dated by TCRdb to about 2021). For the wider study: Most TCR sequence clusters were specific to one of the two donors. The cohort comprised two young, previously healthy adult volunteers, one female and one male. In a couple of donors, T-cell clones that expanded and contracted after mild COVID-19 were tracked by sequencing TCRalpha and TCRbeta repertoires over time.

Ficoll-Paque density gradient centrifugation was used to isolate PBMCs. This clonotype showed up many times. Its antigen specificity is not known. It has no much larger one-base neighbor in the sample; base qualities were not kept. Results the study describes overall, beyond this receptor: Contracting CD4+ clones turned up mainly in the CM and EM memory subsets, whereas EMRA was where CD8+ clones were enriched. Balanced CD4/CD8 phenotypes were observed for clones contracting from day 15 to 85, whereas a bias towards CD4+ was observed for a second wave of clones expanding from day 15 to 37. Some responding clones were detected in pre-infection memory, which suggested that pre-existing cross-reactive memory T cells had joined the SARS-CoV-2 response. SARS-CoV-2 specificity of the second-wave clones peaking on day 37 was not confirmed. Only a couple of mild cases were covered by the study, and larger cohorts that include severe cases with pre-infection samples were considered necessary.

Sequencing took place on an Illumina NovaSeq 6000. Using 5'RACE with constant-segment primers, TCRalpha and TCRbeta cDNA libraries were constructed, with sample barcodes and unique molecular identifiers added in the process. Trizol reagent was used to extract RNA from every sample. The libraries were amplified in two PCR steps, and the second step added a second sample barcode and Illumina TruSeq adapters. Sequencing of the libraries was done on an Illumina NovaSeq, producing 2 x 150 bp paired-end reads. Turning to the authors' computational methods: Reads were demultiplexed and collapsed into UMI-guided consensus sequences with migec v1.2.7. Using mixcr v2.1.11, the UMI consensuses were aligned to TRA and TRB V and J templates and assembled into clonotypes. A clonotype was counted as expanded or contracted only when both edgeR and NoisET called the clonotype significant, with the noise models trained on biological replicates. For edgeR calls, the thresholds were a false discovery rate-adjusted p below 0.01 and a log2 fold-change of 1. As an exploratory analysis of dynamics, max-normalized trajectories of the 1000 most abundant clonotypes were examined with PCA combined with hierarchical clustering. Each responding clone was given a CD4 or CD8 phenotype based on the CD4+ and CD8+ repertoires, which had been sequenced separately. TCRdb itself trimmed the public reads at Q25 with fastp, ran MiXCR and retained productive beta chains. One record per CDR3 amino acid sequence lists the most common genes and DNA. It is TCRdb's table, rather than the study itself, that gives the V and J calls and clone size. The sample has 350,000 to 450,000 distinct CDR3 sequences on record, approximately 14% of them singletons. The top ten constitute about 22% of the sample.

The source of this sequence is a man younger than 35 who had mild COVID-19 (a few samples of this study predate the infection). The sample titles of this study are shuffled in the database, so cell type and time point are left out; the donor was told from shared clones. The source material was PBMCs or a T cell subset sorted from them (not recorded which).

The DNA sequence is TGCAGTGCTGGGGACAGGGGGCTTTCTGGCTACACCTTC. This codes for CSAGDRGLSGYTF. The sequence links TRBV20-1 to TRBJ1-2; 12 bases in between match TRBD1. Trimming accounts for 5 bases at V and 7 bases at J, while the number of junction bases matched to no gene is 5. Including cysteine and phenylalanine, the CDR3 has 13 amino acids. The DNA shown is the 39-base CDR3, in frame from base 1. The germline V gene encodes CDR1 DFQATT and CDR2 SNEGSKA (reference sequence).